This entry describes one T cell receptor beta chain. This table comes from immunoSEQ multiplex PCR, and its TCRdb copy is limited to in-frame clones, with some not included. The data contain more than 150,000 clones, 65% to 85% of them singletons. Trimming cost V 6 bases and J 2 bases; bases outside gene matches: 2. This CDR3 comprises 13 residues. This record comes from a study of blood T cell repertoires in COVID-19. Study details: Researchers got acute and convalescent COVID-19 samples from the United States, Italy and Spain.

This rearrangement joins TRBV12-3 or TRBV12-4 to TRBJ2-7; 9 bases are a match to TRBD1. The origin of this receptor is a woman older than 75 with acute or convalescent COVID-19. What was sequenced was peripheral blood. The CDR3 bases are TGTGCCAGCAGAGACAGGGGGGCCTACGAGCAGTACTTC. Translating it yields CASRDRGAYEQYF.